This T cell receptor (beta chain) was sequenced during a study of blood T cells in healthy people across ages. A J-beta primer mix and a sample-barcoded 5' primer were used in a second PCR of roughly 6 to 11 cycles. Unique molecular identifiers of 12 random nucleotides labeled each cDNA. TCRdb passed the 5' RACE reads through MiXCR, listing each CDR3 protein once. The sample shows some 890,000 distinct CDR3 sequences, roughly 29% of them seen only once. The germline gives CDR1 SEHNR, CDR2 FQNEAQ (reference sequence). The germline V and J ends were trimmed by 1 base and 4 bases, with 20 bases remaining between them. This CDR3 has 18 amino acids. These data were also filed under a second study, of T cells of mothers and their children. That publication notes: Per child, around 3 million TCR beta CDR3 reads were obtained, against over 9 million per mother.

The chain joins TRBV7-9 to TRBJ2-1, with D possibly matching TRBD2 (6 bases). The sample comprised blood. The source of this sequence is a middle-aged woman in good health. CDR3: CASSLVPDYPVPYNEQFF. The CDR3 DNA sequence: TGTGCCAGCAGCTTAGTTCCGGACTACCCAGTTCCTTACAATGAGCAGTTCTTC.